The 15 T cell receptor beta chains listed next were all sequenced from one sample in a study of blood T cell repertoires in COVID-19. Produced via immunoSEQ multiplex PCR; TCRdb's table is partial and in-frame only. The repertoire includes a few hundred thousand clones, about 87% of them detected once, and about 9.4% sits in the top ten. The sequencing sample was made of PBMCs or T cells enriched from blood (not recorded which). The receptors come from a woman aged 50 to 65 who had recovered from COVID-19.

The chain is built from TRBV5-1 and TRBJ1-5, with D possibly being TRBD1 (5 bases). The V gene lost 1 base and the J gene lost 4 bases, with 9 bases spanning the gap. The germline V gene encodes CDR1 SGHRS and CDR2 YFSETQ. The CDR3 loop spans 14 amino acids. This CDR3 is CASSLRGENQPQHF. In DNA, the CDR3 is TGCGCCAGCAGCTTGCGGGGGGAGAATCAGCCCCAGCATTTT.

This chain connects TRBV28 to TRBJ1-4; 7 nucleotides match TRBD1. V gave up 4 bases and J gave up 2 bases; unmatched junction bases: 13. Germline V gives CDR1 MDHEN, CDR2 SYDVKM. The CDR3 has 18 residues. The DNA for the CDR3 is TGTGCCAGCAGTTCCTTAGGGACAGCCAGAGTGACTAATGAAAAACTGTTTTTT. It encodes CASSSLGTARVTNEKLFF.

This clone was counted a single time. The chain recombines TRBV9 with TRBJ2-1; TRBD2 is a possible D gene (7 bases). In germline, CDR1 is SGDLS, CDR2 YYNGEE. The length of the CDR3 is 15 residues. V was pared by 7 bases and J by 5 bases, with 19 bases between. The CDR3 coding sequence is TGTGCCAGCCAGGTGGGTGGGCGGGGGCACAATGAGCAGTTCTTC. Its protein product is CASQVGGRGHNEQFF.

The J gene is TRBJ1-2, the V gene TRBV28; 10 bases align to TRBD1. The trim removed 6 bases at V and 6 bases at J, leaving 4 bases unmatched. Germline lookup yields CDR1 MDHEN and CDR2 SYDVKM. CDR3 size: 13 residues. The CDR3 sequence is CASRTGQGNGYTF. Here the CDR3 DNA reads TGTGCCAGCAGAACGGGACAGGGGAATGGCTACACCTTC.

The chain recombines TRBV30 with TRBJ1-3; D ambiguous. Germline CDR1 is GTSNPN and CDR2 is SVGIG (reference sequence). V lost 4 bases and J lost 5, with 6 bases in between. The CDR3 extends over 11 amino acids. Here the CDR3 DNA reads TGTGCCTGGACGGGAAGAAACACCATATATTTT. This gives the protein CAWTGRNTIYF.

This clone was counted a few times. The chain has TRBV12-3 or TRBV12-4 and TRBJ1-5; a weak D match, TRBD1 (5 bases). This CDR3 region has 12 residues. V was cut by 1 base and J by 13 bases, with 11 bases left in between. The CDR3 sequence is CASSLEGRVQHF. The CDR3 DNA reads TGTGCCAGCAGTTTAGAGGGCAGGGTACAGCATTTT.

The V and J genes are TRBV3-1 (or the pseudogene TRBV3-2) and TRBJ2-2; 11 bases are shared with TRBD2. Trimming at V came to 8 bases and at J to 0 bases, leaving 2 bases not matched to a gene. The CDR3 sequence is 15 residues long. Per germline, CDR1 LGHDT and CDR2 YNNKEL (reference sequence). CDR3 DNA sequence: TGTGCCAGCGCTAGCGGGGGGACGAACACCGGGGAGCTGTTTTTT. This codes for CASASGGTNTGELFF.

The V gene is TRBV6-2 or TRBV6-3, the J gene TRBJ2-2; 7 bases are shared with TRBD1. This CDR3 spans 18 amino acids. Per the germline V gene, CDR1 is MNHEY and CDR2 is SVGEGT. J was trimmed by 4 bases and V by 2 bases; bases with no gene match: 13. This CDR3 reads CASSYATGNGASTGELFF. Written as DNA, the CDR3 is TGTGCCAGCAGTTACGCGACAGGGAATGGGGCGAGCACCGGGGAGCTGTTTTTT.

This chain uses TRBV7-8 with TRBJ1-1; 11 bases agree with TRBD1. This CDR3 contains 15 residues. CDR1 is SGHVS and CDR2 is FQNEAQ in the germline V gene. V shed 5 bases and J 4 bases; nucleotides not matched to a gene: 6. Here the CDR3 DNA reads TGTGCCAGCAGCCCCGGACAGGGGGCGGCCACTGAAGCTTTCTTT. It translates to CASSPGQGAATEAFF.

The J gene is TRBJ2-1, the V gene TRBV4-3; 9 bases map to TRBD2. Trimming removed 0 bases from V and 1 base from J; junction bases left unmatched: 10. The CDR3 totals 19 residues. Germline loops: CDR1 LGHNA, CDR2 YSLEER. CDR3 region: CASSQESLAGDPSYNEQFF. The DNA for the CDR3 is TGCGCCAGCAGCCAAGAGTCGTTAGCGGGGGACCCTTCCTACAATGAGCAGTTCTTC.

The chain carries TRBV28 and TRBJ1-2; maybe TRBD1 (5 bases). Germline V gene sequence: CDR1 MDHEN, CDR2 SYDVKM. The CDR3 sequence is 12 residues long. V lost 5 bases and J lost 7, with 11 bases in between. In DNA form, the CDR3 reads TGTGCCAGCAGTCCCCGAAGGGGTGGCTACACCTTC. This encodes CASSPRRGGYTF.

J is TRBJ2-5 and V is TRBV6-5; D perhaps matches TRBD2 (6 bases). The CDR3 spans 12 residues. The germline V gene encodes CDR1 MNHEY and CDR2 SVGAGI. V was clipped by 4 bases and J by 8 bases, with 11 bases between them. CDR3 bases: TGTGCCAGCAGTTCGGGGCGGGGAACCCAGTACTTC. Protein: CASSSGRGTQYF.

There are a few counts of this clone. The chain carries TRBV14 and TRBJ1-6; 7 bases map to TRBD1. The ends lost 7 bases at V and 7 bases at J; junction bases unmatched: 10. The CDR3 consists of 15 residues. Looked up from germline, CDR1 is SGHDN and CDR2 is FVKESK. The CDR3 region has the DNA TGTGCCAGCACAGGACAGGTGATTAAGAATTCACCCCTCCACTTT. This sequence encodes CASTGQVIKNSPLHF.

V usage is TRBV28 and J usage is TRBJ1-1; perhaps TRBD1 as D (5 bases). The germline V gene has CDR1 MDHEN and CDR2 SYDVKM. The V gene lost 3 bases and the J gene lost 9 bases, with 14 bases spanning the gap. This CDR3 comprises 13 residues. CDR3 residues: CASSFAGSIQAFF. In nucleotides, the CDR3 is TGTGCCAGCAGTTTTGCAGGGTCTATTCAAGCTTTCTTT.

This rearrangement joins TRBV12-2 to TRBJ2-7; TRBD2, the table's D call, was not compared with the DNA. TRBV12-2 constitutes a pseudogene. The CDR3 spans 17 residues. CDR3: CASRLSHGVFGGDEQYF. The CDR3 nucleotides are TGTGCAAGTCGCTTATCCCACGGTGTGTTCGGGGGTGACGAGCAGTACTTC.